This entry lists 29 T cell receptor beta chains sequenced from one sample in a study of CD8+ T cells in alopecia areata. The authors extracted RNA and reverse transcribed it into cDNA as the sequencing template. Clones were sequenced by immunoSEQ multiplex PCR, and TCRdb holds only the in-frame ones, with some missing. Of about 100,000 clones in the sample, 55% to 70% were seen once. The sample comprised NKG2D-low CD8+ T cells sorted from blood. These receptors were taken from a human donor with alopecia areata.

A word on this clone: Within the sample, other DNA sequences also encode this same CDR3. V and J are TRBV9 and TRBJ2-5; no reliable D call. V was cut by 0 bases and J by 5 bases, with 5 bases left in between. This CDR3 region has 12 residues. Germline V CDR1 and CDR2: SGDLS, YYNGEE. The CDR3 DNA reads TGTGCCAGCAGCGTAGAAGAGGAGACCCAGTACTTC. As protein: CASSVEEETQYF. The full variable domain, with the rest looked up from reference TRBV9 and TRBJ2-5, is DSGVTQTPKHLITATGQRVTLRCSPRSGDLSVYWYQQSLDQGLQFLIQYYNGEERAKGNILERFSAQQFPDLHSELNLSSLELGDSALYFCASSVEEETQYFGPGTRLLVL.

V gene TRBV2 combines with J gene TRBJ2-5, with a possible D match to TRBD1 (5 bases). The CDR3 is 16 residues long. Germline lookup yields CDR1 SNHLY and CDR2 FYNNEI. Trimming removed 2 bases from V and 0 bases from J, with 13 bases in between. DNA for the CDR3: TGTGCCAGCAGTGAATTGGGGCCAGCTAACCAAGAGACCCAGTACTTC. Translation gives CASSELGPANQETQYF.

The chain employs TRBV4-1 and TRBJ1-5; no clear D gene. Germline V gene sequence: CDR1 MGHRA, CDR2 YSYEKL. The CDR3 totals 15 residues. Trimming pared 0 bases from V and 0 bases from J, leaving 6 bases between. The CDR3 loop is CASSQEQYSNQPQHF. The CDR3 DNA reads as TGCGCCAGCAGCCAAGAACAGTATAGCAATCAGCCCCAGCATTTT.

The V and J genes are TRBV28 and TRBJ2-5, with TRBD1 as a possible D gene (6 bases). V lost 5 bases and J 6 bases, leaving 19 bases between the germline ends. Germline assignment: CDR1 MDHEN and CDR2 SYDVKM. This CDR3 is 15 amino acids long. The CDR3 loop is CASSPLAGARKTQYF. The CDR3 DNA reads as TGTGCCAGCAGTCCCTTGGCAGGGGCGCGAAAGACCCAGTACTTC.

The rearrangement uses TRBV9 and TRBJ1-4; perhaps TRBD1 as D (5 bases). Trimming stripped 1 base from V and 5 bases from J, with 12 bases between. Germline loops: CDR1 SGDLS, CDR2 YYNGEE. CDR3 length equals 15 residues. The CDR3 DNA reads as TGTGCCAGCAGCGTAAGCGGGACCCTGAATGAAAAACTGTTTTTT. It is translated as CASSVSGTLNEKLFF.

This clone was observed a handful of times. CDR3 in amino acids: CASSKARVGDTQYF. The DNA of the CDR3 is TGTGCCAGCAGCAAAGCCAGGGTCGGAGATACGCAGTATTTT. This chain uses TRBV7-2 with TRBJ2-3, with TRBD1 as a possible D gene (5 bases). Trimming stripped 5 bases from V and 5 bases from J, with 14 bases between. CDR1 SGHTA and CDR2 FQGNSA come from the germline V gene. The CDR3 length is 14 residues. Full variable domain (missing parts from reference TRBV7-2 and TRBJ2-3): GAGVSQSPSNKVTEKGKDVELRCDPISGHTALYWYRQSLGQGLEFLIYFQGNSAPDKSGLPSDRFSAERTGGSVSTLTIQRTQQEDSAVYLCASSKARVGDTQYFGPGTRLTVL.

This clone was picked up one time. The genes are TRBV6-5 and TRBJ2-7; D not resolved. The CDR3 length is 13 residues. Germline V gives CDR1 MNHEY, CDR2 SVGAGI. With 6 bases removed from V and 6 bases from J, the gap between germline ends came to 15 bases. The CDR3 DNA is TGTGCCAGCAGGGGCCCCCGGACGGGCGAGCAGTACTTC. Its translation is CASRGPRTGEQYF.

This clone appeared once. The chain recombines TRBV19 with TRBJ2-1; D not certain. Trimming cost V 1 base and J 4 bases, with 5 bases left between them. Per the germline V gene, CDR1 is LNHDA and CDR2 is SQIVND (reference sequence). The CDR3 contains 13 residues. CDR3 protein: CASSIGIYNEQFF. In DNA form, the CDR3 reads TGTGCCAGTAGTATAGGAATTTACAATGAGCAGTTCTTC.

The J gene is TRBJ2-7, the V gene TRBV20-1, with D perhaps given as TRBD1 or TRBD2 (5 bases each). Per the germline V gene, CDR1 is DFQATT and CDR2 is SNEGSKA (reference sequence). V dropped 3 bases and J dropped 5 bases, with 8 bases sitting between them. The length of the CDR3 is 11 residues. The chain's CDR3 is CSASEGNEQYF. The CDR3 DNA reads TGCAGTGCTAGTGAGGGGAACGAGCAGTACTTC.

The chain combines TRBV7-3 with TRBJ2-6; D remains unclear. The CDR3 consists of 13 residues. Germline lookup yields CDR1 SGHTA and CDR2 FQGTGA. Between the trimmed V and J ends, which lost 4 bases and 2 bases, there was a span of 3 bases. The CDR3 protein is CASSSAGANVLTF. Written as DNA, the CDR3 is TGTGCCAGCAGCTCCGCTGGGGCCAACGTCCTGACTTTC.

This clone was observed a single time. The rearrangement uses TRBV29-1 and TRBJ2-7, with D possibly called TRBD1 or TRBD2 (5 bases each). This CDR3 has 12 amino acids. Trimming left V 3 bases short and J 5 bases short, with 11 bases between. CDR1 SQVTM and CDR2 ANQGSEA come from the germline V gene. CDR3 sequence (DNA): TGCAGCGTTGACGAGGGGACCCACGAGCAGTACTTC. Its protein is CSVDEGTHEQYF.

The chain carries TRBV9 and TRBJ2-1, with 16 bases that match TRBD2. V lost 0 bases to trimming and J lost 8 bases; unmatched junction nucleotides: 5. CDR1 and CDR2 from the germline V gene are SGDLS and YYNGEE. This CDR3 has 17 amino acids. In DNA form, the CDR3 reads TGTGCCAGCAGCGTAGCGGGGACTAGCGGGAGGGCGGATGAGCAGTTCTTC. Protein product: CASSVAGTSGRADEQFF.

This clone was seen only a few times. The rearrangement links TRBV15 to TRBJ2-2; D is undetermined. Per germline, CDR1 LNHNV and CDR2 YYDKDF (reference sequence). The CDR3 has 17 amino acids. V was pared by 0 bases and J by 7 bases, with 18 bases between. The CDR3 reads CATSRDRAGQRSGELFF. CDR3 nucleotide sequence: TGTGCCACCAGCAGAGATCGGGCAGGTCAACGTAGCGGGGAGCTGTTTTTT.

The rearrangement links TRBV20-1 to TRBJ1-1; D not certain. Looked up from germline, CDR1 is DFQATT and CDR2 is SNEGSKA (reference sequence). Trimming left V 6 bases short and J 6 bases short, with 11 bases between. CDR3 length: 11 amino acids. CDR3 DNA sequence: TGCAGTGCGGATGGGCCCGCTGAAGCTTTCTTT. It encodes CSADGPAEAFF.

The V and J genes are TRBV7-8 and TRBJ2-5; 11 bases match TRBD2. The ends lost 1 base at V and 0 bases at J; junction bases unmatched: 4. The CDR3 runs 17 residues. Germline V CDR1 and CDR2: SGHVS, FQNEAQ. The CDR3 sequence: CASSLGRTSGYQETQYF. CDR3 in DNA: TGTGCCAGCAGCTTAGGTCGGACTAGCGGGTACCAAGAGACCCAGTACTTC.

The chain is built from TRBV13 and TRBJ2-1; D uncertain. Germline V lookup: CDR1 PRHDT, CDR2 FYEKMQ (reference sequence). Trimming removed 4 bases from V and 8 bases from J, with 18 bases in between. There are 15 residues in the CDR3. As DNA, the CDR3 is TGTGCCAGCAGCTACCATGGTATAGGGATCGATGAGCAGTTCTTC. Protein product: CASSYHGIGIDEQFF.

V and J are TRBV28 and TRBJ1-2; no reliable D call. The V and J ends lost 4 bases and 8 bases respectively, with 8 bases between them. Germline V lookup: CDR1 MDHEN, CDR2 SYDVKM. CDR3 length: 11 amino acids. The CDR3 protein is CASSSWLGYTF. The CDR3 nucleotides read TGTGCCAGCAGTTCTTGGTTGGGCTACACCTTC.

The chain recombines TRBV27 with TRBJ1-1; D might be TRBD1 (5 bases). The CDR3 is 14 amino acids. The V end was cut by 5 bases, the J end by 4 bases, with 14 bases between. Per the germline V gene, CDR1 is MNHEY and CDR2 is SMNVEV (reference sequence). Written as DNA, the CDR3 is TGTGCCAGCAGTCCCCTCCCAGGGTCCACTGAAGCTTTCTTT. Translating gives CASSPLPGSTEAFF.

This rearrangement joins TRBV19 to TRBJ2-7, with D possibly matching TRBD2 (5 bases). Per the germline V gene, CDR1 is LNHDA and CDR2 is SQIVND (reference sequence). Between the trimmed V and J ends, which lost 6 bases and 4 bases, there was a span of 7 bases. CDR3 length: 11 residues. CDR3 in amino acids: CASSGGYEQYF. CDR3 coding DNA: TGTGCCAGTAGCGGAGGATACGAGCAGTACTTC.

The gene calls are TRBV6-6 and TRBJ2-5; D may correspond to TRBD1 or TRBD2 (5 bases each). Trimming cost V 0 bases and J 1 base, with 9 bases left between them. The CDR3 is made up of 15 amino acids. Germline values: CDR1 MNHNY, CDR2 SVGAGI (reference sequence). Here the CDR3 reads CASSYSVGTQETQYF. CDR3 nucleotide sequence: TGTGCCAGCAGTTACTCGGTAGGGACCCAAGAGACCCAGTACTTC.

The V gene is TRBV28, the J gene TRBJ2-7; 8 bases line up with TRBD1. The V segment lost 6 bases and the J segment 4 bases; nucleotides outside the gene matches: 8. In germline, CDR1 is MDHEN, CDR2 SYDVKM. The CDR3 totals 14 residues. The CDR3 here is CASRPGTGLYEQYF. For the CDR3, the DNA is TGTGCCAGCAGGCCCGGGACAGGTCTATACGAGCAGTACTTC.

The rearrangement links TRBV27 to TRBJ2-3; no clear D. The CDR3 is 12 amino acids. V lost 6 bases and J 6 bases, leaving 10 bases between the germline ends. The germline V gene encodes CDR1 MNHEY and CDR2 SMNVEV (reference sequence). The CDR3 nucleotides read TGTGCCAGCAGCCCGTTGGGGGATACGCAGTATTTT. Its translation is CASSPLGDTQYF.

This clone was detected once. V and J are TRBV28 and TRBJ2-1; 10 nucleotides agree with TRBD2. Germline V CDR1 and CDR2: MDHEN, SYDVKM. V dropped 8 bases and J dropped 5; count of bases not matched to a gene: 15. The CDR3 totals 17 residues. Here the CDR3 reads CASQTDPSGSNHNEQFF. In DNA form, the CDR3 reads TGTGCCAGCCAGACAGATCCTAGCGGGAGTAACCACAATGAGCAGTTCTTC.

This chain links TRBV27 with TRBJ2-7, with D perhaps TRBD2 (6 bases). This CDR3 is built from 13 residues. The germline V and J ends were trimmed by 5 bases and 3 bases, with 11 bases remaining between them. CDR1 and CDR2 from the germline V gene are MNHEY and SMNVEV (reference sequence). The CDR3 DNA sequence: TGTGCCAGCAGTCCGGGACTCCGCTACGAGCAGTACTTC. It yields the protein CASSPGLRYEQYF.

This chain links TRBV9 with TRBJ2-5; tentative D call: TRBD1 (6 bases). The end of the DNA fits TRBJ2-7 better, so the J call may be wrong. CDR1 SGDLS and CDR2 YYNGEE come from the germline V gene. The CDR3 covers 15 residues. In DNA, the CDR3 is TGTGCCAGCAGCGTAGGTGGACAGAGCTCCTACGAGCAGTACTTC. Protein: CASSVGGQSSYEQYF.

This clone was counted a single time. The genes are TRBV6-5 and TRBJ2-1; 10 positions match TRBD1. Germline V CDR1 and CDR2: MNHEY, SVGAGI. The CDR3 consists of 13 residues. V was pared by 5 bases and J by 8 bases, with 3 bases of the junction left unmatched. CDR3 sequence: CASSPGTGDEQFF. CDR3 bases: TGTGCCAGCAGTCCCGGGACAGGGGATGAGCAGTTCTTC.

The rearrangement joins TRBV2 to TRBJ2-2; maybe TRBD1 (6 bases). Germline assignment: CDR1 SNHLY and CDR2 FYNNEI. This CDR3 is 18 amino acids long. The CDR3 DNA reads TGTGCTATCACTAGAAGTGACAGGCCCATGAGGAACACCGGGGAGCTGTTTTTT. Protein: CAITRSDRPMRNTGELFF. Based on the CDR3 plus reference TRBV2 and TRBJ2-2, the full variable domain is EPEVTQTPSHQVTQMGQEVILRCVPISNHLYFYWYRQILGQKVEFLVSFYNNEISEKSEIFDDQFSVERPDGSNFTLKIRSTKLEDSAMYFCAITRSDRPMRNTGELFFGEGSRLTVL.

The CDR3 protein is CASSFGGSRYEQYF. The CDR3 DNA reads TGTGCCAGCAGTTTCGGAGGGTCTCGTTACGAGCAGTACTTC. The chain has TRBV27 and TRBJ2-7; possible D gene TRBD2, 6 bases. The length of the CDR3 is 14 residues. The V gene's germline CDR1 is MNHEY and CDR2 SMNVEV (reference sequence). Trimming removed 3 bases at V and 4 bases at J, with 13 bases between.

The chain has TRBV10-3 and TRBJ2-5; D is perhaps TRBD2 (6 bases). CDR3 length: 15 amino acids. V lost 2 bases and J lost 6, with 16 bases in between. The germline V gene encodes CDR1 ENHRY and CDR2 SYGVKD. Here the CDR3 reads CAISEIPSGPKTQYF. As DNA, the CDR3 is TGTGCCATCAGTGAGATACCAAGCGGGCCTAAGACCCAGTACTTC.